One and the same sample provided the 9 T cell receptor beta chains below, sequenced in a study of somatic mutations in cytotoxic T cells in rheumatoid arthritis. Profiled with immunoSEQ multiplex PCR; TCRdb holds only in-frame clones, not every one. This repertoire shows approximately 9,300 clones, around nine tenths found once; its top ten account for over 11%. The specimen was CD8+ T cells sorted from blood. These receptors were taken from a woman younger than 35 with rheumatoid arthritis.

The genes are TRBV9 and TRBJ1-2; TRBD1 matches at 12 bases. The CDR3 length is 17 residues. CDR1 is SGDLS and CDR2 is YYNGEE in the germline V gene. J gave up 8 bases and V 3 bases, and 14 bases lay outside the gene matches. CDR3 DNA sequence: TGTGCCAGCAGCGCCGGGGGACAGGGGGCAGGTCGGCGGGGCTACACCTTC. This sequence encodes CASSAGGQGAGRRGYTF.

CDR3 in amino acids: CASSSWGGRWAQETQYF. Here the CDR3 DNA reads TGTGCCAGCAGCTCATGGGGGGGCAGGTGGGCACAAGAGACCCAGTACTTC. This chain uses TRBV7-9 with TRBJ2-5, with D possibly being TRBD2 (7 bases). The V end lost 4 bases, the J end lost 2 bases, and 20 bases lay between the germline ends. From germline, CDR1 is SEHNR and CDR2 FQNEAQ (reference sequence). This CDR3 spans 17 amino acids. Full variable domain (rest looked up from reference TRBV7-9 and TRBJ2-5): DTGVSQNPRHKITKRGQNVTFRCDPISEHNRLYWYRQTLGQGPEFLTYFQNEAQLEKSRLLSDRFSAERPKGSFSTLEIQRTEQGDSAMYLCASSSWGGRWAQETQYFGPGTRLLVL.

J is TRBJ1-1 and V is TRBV12-5, with 9 bases that match TRBD1. V was clipped by 3 bases and J by 5 bases; unmatched bases: 10. Germline CDR1 reads LGHNT; CDR2 reads FRNRAP. This CDR3 region has 16 residues. This CDR3 reads CASGFSSDRGGTEAFF. CDR3 in DNA: TGTGCTAGTGGTTTCTCTTCTGACAGGGGGGGGACTGAAGCTTTCTTT.

The J gene is TRBJ1-3, the V gene TRBV30, with D possibly matching TRBD1 (6 bases). The CDR3 is made up of 12 amino acids. Germline assignment: CDR1 GTSNPN and CDR2 SVGIG (reference sequence). The ends were cut back, 4 bases at V and 4 bases at J, with 8 bases in the middle. The CDR3 DNA is TGTGCCTGGAACAGGGACGGAAACACCATATATTTT. Protein sequence: CAWNRDGNTIYF.

The chain recombines TRBV29-1 with TRBJ2-1, with 8 nucleotides matching TRBD2. In germline, CDR1 is SQVTM, CDR2 ANQGSEA. J gave up 4 bases and V 7 bases, and 12 bases lay outside the gene matches. The length of the CDR3 is 15 residues. In DNA, the CDR3 is TGCAGCGCACCCGGCGGGGGGAGACGATACAATGAGCAGTTCTTC. Its translation is CSAPGGGRRYNEQFF.

The V gene is TRBV6-5, the J gene TRBJ1-2; the match to TRBD1 covers 10 bases. This CDR3 comprises 14 residues. Looked up from germline, CDR1 is MNHEY and CDR2 is SVGAGI. Unmatched junction bases numbered 13, after V lost 7 bases and J lost 11 bases. This CDR3 reads CASITRQGALDYTF. The CDR3, as DNA: TGTGCCAGCATTACAAGACAGGGGGCACTGGATTACACCTTC.

The chain has TRBV10-3 and TRBJ2-1; the D gene is possibly TRBD2 (6 bases). Germline V gene lookup returns CDR1 ENHRY and CDR2 SYGVKD. The CDR3 totals 22 residues. The V and J ends lost 5 bases and 1 base respectively, with 33 bases between them. The CDR3 bases are TGTGCCATCAGTCGGGGTTGGGCTAGCGAGACCTCGCGAGTAAGATCCTACAATGAGCAGTTCTTC. This sequence encodes CAISRGWASETSRVRSYNEQFF.

The chain uses TRBV11-1 and TRBJ2-7; 8 bases fit TRBD2. Germline loops: CDR1 SGHAT, CDR2 FQDESV (reference sequence). V shed 3 bases and J 3 bases; nucleotides not matched to a gene: 4. The CDR3 contains 14 residues. CDR3 DNA sequence: TGTGCCAGCAGCTTGAGCGGGGGATTCTACGAGCAGTACTTC. Amino acids: CASSLSGGFYEQYF.

A single count supports this clone. The chain carries TRBV30 and TRBJ2-5; 12 bases agree with TRBD2. J lost 0 bases, V lost 5 bases, and 1 base had no gene match. The germline CDR1 and CDR2 sequences are GTSNPN and SVGIG (reference sequence). CDR3 length: 14 residues. The CDR3 region has the DNA TGTGCCTGGGGACTAGCGGGGTACCAAGAGACCCAGTACTTC. This codes for CAWGLAGYQETQYF.